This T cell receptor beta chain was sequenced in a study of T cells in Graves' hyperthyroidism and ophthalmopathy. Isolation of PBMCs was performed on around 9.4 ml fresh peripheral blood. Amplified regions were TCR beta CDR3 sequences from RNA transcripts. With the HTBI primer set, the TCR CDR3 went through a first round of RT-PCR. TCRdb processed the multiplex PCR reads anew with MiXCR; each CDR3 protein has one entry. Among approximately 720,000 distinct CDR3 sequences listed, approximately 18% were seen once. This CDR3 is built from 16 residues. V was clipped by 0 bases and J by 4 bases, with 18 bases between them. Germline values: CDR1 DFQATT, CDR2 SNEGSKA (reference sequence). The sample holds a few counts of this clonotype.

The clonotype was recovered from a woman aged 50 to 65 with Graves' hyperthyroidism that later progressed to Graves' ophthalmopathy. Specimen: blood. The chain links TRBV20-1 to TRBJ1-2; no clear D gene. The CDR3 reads CSARDRGKARGYGYTF. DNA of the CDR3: TGCAGTGCTAGAGATCGGGGAAAGGCCAGAGGCTATGGCTACACCTTC.